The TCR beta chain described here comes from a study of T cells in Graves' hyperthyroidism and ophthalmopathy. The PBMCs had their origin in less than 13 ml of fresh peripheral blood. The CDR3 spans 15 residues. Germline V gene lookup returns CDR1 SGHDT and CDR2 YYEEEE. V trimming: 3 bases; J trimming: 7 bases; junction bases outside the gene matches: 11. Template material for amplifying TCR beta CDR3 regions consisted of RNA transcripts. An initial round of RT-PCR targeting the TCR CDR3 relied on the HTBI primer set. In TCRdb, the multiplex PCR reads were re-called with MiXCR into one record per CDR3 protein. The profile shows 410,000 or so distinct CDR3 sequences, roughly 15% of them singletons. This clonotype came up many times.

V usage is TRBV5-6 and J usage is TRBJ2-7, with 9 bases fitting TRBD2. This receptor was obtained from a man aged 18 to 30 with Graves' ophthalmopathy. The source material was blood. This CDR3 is CASSWREGRWYEQYF. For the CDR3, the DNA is TGTGCCAGCAGCTGGCGGGAGGGCCGCTGGTATGAGCAGTACTTC.